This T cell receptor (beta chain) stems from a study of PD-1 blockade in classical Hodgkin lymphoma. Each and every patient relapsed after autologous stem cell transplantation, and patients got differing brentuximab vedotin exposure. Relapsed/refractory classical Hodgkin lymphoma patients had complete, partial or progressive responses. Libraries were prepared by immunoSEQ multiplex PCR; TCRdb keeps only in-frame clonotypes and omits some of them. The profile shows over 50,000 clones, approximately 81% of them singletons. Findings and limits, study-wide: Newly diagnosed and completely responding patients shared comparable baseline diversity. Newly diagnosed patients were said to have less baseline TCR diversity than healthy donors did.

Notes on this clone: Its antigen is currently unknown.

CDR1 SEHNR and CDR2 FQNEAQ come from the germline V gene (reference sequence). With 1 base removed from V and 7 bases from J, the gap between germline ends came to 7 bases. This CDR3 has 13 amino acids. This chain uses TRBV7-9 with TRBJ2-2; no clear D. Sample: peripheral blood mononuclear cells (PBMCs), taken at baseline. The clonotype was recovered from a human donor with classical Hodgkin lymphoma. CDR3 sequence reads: CASSLESGGELFF. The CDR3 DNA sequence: TGTGCCAGCAGCTTAGAATCCGGCGGGGAGCTGTTTTTT.